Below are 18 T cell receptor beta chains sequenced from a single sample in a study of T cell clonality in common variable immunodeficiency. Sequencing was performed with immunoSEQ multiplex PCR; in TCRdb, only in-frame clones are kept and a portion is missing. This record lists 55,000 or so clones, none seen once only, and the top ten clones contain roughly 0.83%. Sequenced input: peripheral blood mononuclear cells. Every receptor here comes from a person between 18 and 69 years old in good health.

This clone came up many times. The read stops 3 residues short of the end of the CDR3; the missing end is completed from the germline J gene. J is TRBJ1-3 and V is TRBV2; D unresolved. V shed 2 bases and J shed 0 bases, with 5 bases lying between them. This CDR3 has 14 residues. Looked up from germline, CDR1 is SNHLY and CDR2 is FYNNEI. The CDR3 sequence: CASSESLSGNTIYF. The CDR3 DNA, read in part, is TGTGCCAGCAGTGAAAGCCTCTCTGGAAACACC.

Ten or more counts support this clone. The CDR3 bases that were read are TGTGCCAGCAGCTTGCGAGGGAATGAG. It codes for CASSLRGNE. The CDR3 in full is CASSLRGNEQFF. The V and J genes are TRBV7-3 and TRBJ2-1; possibly TRBD2 for D (5 bases). The CDR3 goes on 3 residues after the read ends, and that part is filled in from the germline J gene. The V gene lost 3 bases and the J gene lost 7 bases, with 7 bases spanning the gap. Germline CDR1 SGHTA, CDR2 FQGTGA. CDR3 length: 12 amino acids.

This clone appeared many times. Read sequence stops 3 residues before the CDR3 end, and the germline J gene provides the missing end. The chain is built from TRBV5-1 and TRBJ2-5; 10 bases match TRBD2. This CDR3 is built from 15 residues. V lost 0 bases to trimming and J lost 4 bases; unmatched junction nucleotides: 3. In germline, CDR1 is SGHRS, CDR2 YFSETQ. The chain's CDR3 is CASSLGVAGGETQYF. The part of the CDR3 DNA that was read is TGCGCCAGCAGCTTGGGGGTAGCGGGAGGAGAGACC.

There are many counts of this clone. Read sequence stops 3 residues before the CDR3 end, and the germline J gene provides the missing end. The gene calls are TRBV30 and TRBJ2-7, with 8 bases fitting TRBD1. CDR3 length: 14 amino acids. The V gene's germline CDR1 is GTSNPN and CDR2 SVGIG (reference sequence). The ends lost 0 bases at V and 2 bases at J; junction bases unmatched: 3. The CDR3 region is CAWSVRGQAYEQYF. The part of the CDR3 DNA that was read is TGTGCCTGGAGTGTACGGGGACAGGCCTACGAG.

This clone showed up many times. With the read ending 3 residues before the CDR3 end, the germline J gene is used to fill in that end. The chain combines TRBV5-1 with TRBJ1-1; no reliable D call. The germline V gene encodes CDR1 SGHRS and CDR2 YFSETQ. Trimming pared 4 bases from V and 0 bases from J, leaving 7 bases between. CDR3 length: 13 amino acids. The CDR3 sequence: CASSVQMNTEAFF. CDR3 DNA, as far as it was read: TGCGCCAGCAGCGTACAGATGAACACTGAA.

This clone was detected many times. The CDR3 loop reads CASTPLGGGGNQPQHF. Partial CDR3 DNA: TGTGCCAGTACCCCGTTGGGAGGGGGTGGCAATCAGCCC. This sequence joins TRBV19 and TRBJ1-5, with a tentative D call TRBD1 (6 bases). The read ends 3 residues before the CDR3 terminus; that terminus is restored from the germline J gene. Germline V CDR1 and CDR2: LNHDA, SQIVND (reference sequence). The CDR3 extends over 16 amino acids. Trimming removed 7 bases at V and 2 bases at J, with 18 bases between.

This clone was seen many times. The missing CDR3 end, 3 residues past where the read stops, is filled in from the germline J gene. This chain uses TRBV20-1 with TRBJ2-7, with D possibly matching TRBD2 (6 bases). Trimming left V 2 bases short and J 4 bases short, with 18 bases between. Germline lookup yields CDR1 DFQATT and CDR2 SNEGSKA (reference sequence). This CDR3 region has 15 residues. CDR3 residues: CSARSRDSRGYEQYF. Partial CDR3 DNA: TGCAGTGCTAGAAGCCGGGACTCCCGAGGGTACGAG.

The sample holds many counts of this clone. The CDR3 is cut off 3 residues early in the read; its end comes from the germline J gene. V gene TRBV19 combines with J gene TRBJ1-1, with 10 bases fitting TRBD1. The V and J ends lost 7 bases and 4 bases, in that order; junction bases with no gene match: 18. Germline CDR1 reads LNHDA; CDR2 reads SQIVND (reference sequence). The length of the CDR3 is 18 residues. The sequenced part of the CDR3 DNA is TGTGCCAGTACAAGCCGGGACAGGGGCCATTTGCGAAGCACTGAA. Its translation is CASTSRDRGHLRSTE. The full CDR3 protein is CASTSRDRGHLRSTEAFF.

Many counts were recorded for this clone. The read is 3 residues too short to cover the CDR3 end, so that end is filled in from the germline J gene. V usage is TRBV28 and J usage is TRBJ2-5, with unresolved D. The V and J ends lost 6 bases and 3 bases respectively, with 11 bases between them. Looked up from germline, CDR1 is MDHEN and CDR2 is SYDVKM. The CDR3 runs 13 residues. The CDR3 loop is CASSSSPEETQYF. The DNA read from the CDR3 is TGTGCCAGCAGCTCGTCCCCTGAAGAGACC. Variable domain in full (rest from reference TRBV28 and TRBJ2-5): DVKVTQSSRYLVKRTGEKVFLECVQDMDHENMFWYRQDPGLGLRLIYFSYDVKMKEKGDIPEGYSVSREKKERFSLILESASTNQTSMYLCASSSSPEETQYFGPGTRLLVL.

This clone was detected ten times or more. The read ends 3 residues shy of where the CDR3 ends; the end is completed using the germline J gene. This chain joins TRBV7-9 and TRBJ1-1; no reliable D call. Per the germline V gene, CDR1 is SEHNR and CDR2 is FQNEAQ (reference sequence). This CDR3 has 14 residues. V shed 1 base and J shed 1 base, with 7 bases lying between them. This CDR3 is CASSLGGPNTEAFF. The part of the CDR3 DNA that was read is TGTGCCAGCAGCTTAGGCGGCCCGAACACTGAA.

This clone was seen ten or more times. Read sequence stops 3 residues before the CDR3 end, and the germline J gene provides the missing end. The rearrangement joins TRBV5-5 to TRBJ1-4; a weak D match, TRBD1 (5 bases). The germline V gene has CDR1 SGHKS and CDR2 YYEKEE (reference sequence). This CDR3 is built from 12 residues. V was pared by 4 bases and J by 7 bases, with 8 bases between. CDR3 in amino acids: CASSPRGEKLFF. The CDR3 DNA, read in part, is TGTGCCAGCAGCCCGAGGGGTGAAAAA.

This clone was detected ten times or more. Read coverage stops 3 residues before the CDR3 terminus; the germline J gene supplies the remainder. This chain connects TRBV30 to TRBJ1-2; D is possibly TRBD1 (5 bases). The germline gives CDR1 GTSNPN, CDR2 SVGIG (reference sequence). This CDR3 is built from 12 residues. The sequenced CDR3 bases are TGTGCCTGTCAAATGGGGCTAGGCGGC. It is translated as CACQMGLGG. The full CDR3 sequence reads CACQMGLGGYTF.

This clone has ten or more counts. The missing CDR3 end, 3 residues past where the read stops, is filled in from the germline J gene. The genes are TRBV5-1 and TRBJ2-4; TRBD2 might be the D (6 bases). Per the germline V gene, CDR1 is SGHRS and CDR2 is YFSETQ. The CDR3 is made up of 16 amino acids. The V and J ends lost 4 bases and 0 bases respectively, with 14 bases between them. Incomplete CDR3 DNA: TGCGCCAGCAGCACGGAGGGGCAGGGAGCCAAAAACATT. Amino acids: CASSTEGQGAKNI. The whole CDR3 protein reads CASSTEGQGAKNIQYF.

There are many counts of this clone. The CDR3 DNA, read in part, is TGCAGTGCTAGAGCCGGGAGGGGGGGTTCCGGGGAG. It encodes CSARAGRGGSGE. The CDR3 as a whole reads CSARAGRGGSGELFF. The chain employs TRBV20-1 and TRBJ2-2; TRBD2 matches at 8 bases. Read data end 3 residues before the CDR3 end; the end is taken from the germline J gene. V was clipped by 1 base and J by 6 bases; unmatched bases: 7. Germline values: CDR1 DFQATT, CDR2 SNEGSKA (reference sequence). The CDR3 is 15 amino acids.

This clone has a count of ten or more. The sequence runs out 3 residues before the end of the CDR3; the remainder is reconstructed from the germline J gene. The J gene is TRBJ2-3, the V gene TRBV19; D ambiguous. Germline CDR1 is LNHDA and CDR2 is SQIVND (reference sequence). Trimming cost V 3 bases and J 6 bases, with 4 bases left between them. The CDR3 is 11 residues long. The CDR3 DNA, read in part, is TGTGCCAGTAGTATCAGGGATACG. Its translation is CASSIRDT. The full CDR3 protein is CASSIRDTQYF.

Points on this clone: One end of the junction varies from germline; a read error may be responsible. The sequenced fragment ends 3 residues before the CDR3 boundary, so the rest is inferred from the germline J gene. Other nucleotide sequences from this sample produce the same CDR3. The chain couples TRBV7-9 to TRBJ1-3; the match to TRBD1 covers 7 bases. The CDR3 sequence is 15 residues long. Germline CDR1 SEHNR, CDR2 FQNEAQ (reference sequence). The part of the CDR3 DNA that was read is TGTGCCAGCAGCTACTCTGAGGGGGCGCTTGACACG. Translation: CASSYSEGALDT. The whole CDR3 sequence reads CASSYSEGALDTIYF.

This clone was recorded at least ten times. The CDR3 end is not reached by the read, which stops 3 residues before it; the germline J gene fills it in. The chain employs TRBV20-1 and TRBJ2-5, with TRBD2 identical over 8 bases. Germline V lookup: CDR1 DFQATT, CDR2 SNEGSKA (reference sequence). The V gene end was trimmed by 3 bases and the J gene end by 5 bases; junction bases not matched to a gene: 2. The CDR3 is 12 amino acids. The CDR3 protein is CSASGRGETQYF. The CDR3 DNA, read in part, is TGCAGTGCTAGCGGGAGGGGGGAGACC.

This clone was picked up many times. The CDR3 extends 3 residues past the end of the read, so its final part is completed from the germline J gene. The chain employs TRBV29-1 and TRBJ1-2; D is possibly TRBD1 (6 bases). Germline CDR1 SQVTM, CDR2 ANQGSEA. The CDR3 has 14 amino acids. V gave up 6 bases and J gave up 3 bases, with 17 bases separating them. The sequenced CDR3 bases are TGCAGCGTCGCGACCGAGACAGGACACTATGGC. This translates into CSVATETGHYG. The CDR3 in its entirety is CSVATETGHYGYTF.